The 14 T cell receptor beta chains below all came from one sample that was sequenced in a study of OX40 agonist ivuxolimab in advanced cancers. Using immunoSEQ multiplex PCR, the repertoire was profiled, and TCRdb retains in-frame clones only, with some absent. The sample carries 100,000 to 150,000 clones, 85% to 95% recorded once. The starting material was CD4+ or CD8+ T cells sorted from blood, obtained in a trial of the OX40 agonist ivuxolimab. Every receptor here comes from an adult with an advanced solid tumor such as melanoma, head and neck, liver or kidney cancer.

There are a few counts of this clone. The chain couples TRBV27 to TRBJ1-2; D unclear. The CDR3 extends over 13 amino acids. The germline V and J ends were trimmed by 2 bases and 4 bases, with 8 bases remaining between them. Germline lookup yields CDR1 MNHEY and CDR2 SMNVEV (reference sequence). The DNA for the CDR3 is TGTGCCAGCAGTTTAAAGGGCCTCTATGGCTACACCTTC. Translating gives CASSLKGLYGYTF.

V is TRBV5-4 and J is TRBJ1-1, with a possible D match to TRBD1 (6 bases). Trimming cost V 2 bases and J 4 bases, with 15 bases left between them. Germline V lookup: CDR1 SGHNT, CDR2 YYREEE (reference sequence). The CDR3 runs to 15 residues. The CDR3 nucleotides are TGTGCCAGCAGCTTTTCAGGGGCGCTGGGCACTGAAGCTTTCTTT. Its protein product is CASSFSGALGTEAFF.

The gene calls are TRBV6-1 and TRBJ2-7; a weak D match, TRBD2 (5 bases). Trimming removed 1 base at V and 5 bases at J, with 18 bases between. Germline lookup yields CDR1 MNHNS and CDR2 SASEGT. The CDR3 loop spans 16 amino acids. The CDR3 coding sequence is TGTGCCAGCAGTGAAGTCCCCAGCGGTGGACTCCACGAGCAGTACTTC. This sequence encodes CASSEVPSGGLHEQYF.

V is TRBV28 and J is TRBJ2-1, with 9 bases matching TRBD2. This CDR3 region has 16 residues. With V trimmed by 5 bases and J by 0 bases, 5 bases remained unmatched. Looked up from germline, CDR1 is MDHEN and CDR2 is SYDVKM. The CDR3 bases are TGTGCCAGCAGTGGCGGGGGGGCGAGCTCCTACAATGAGCAGTTCTTC. This encodes CASSGGGASSYNEQFF.

This clone was detected only a few times. The V call is TRBV19, the J call TRBJ2-1; TRBD2 matches 7 bases. Germline trimming cut 10 bases from V and 5 bases from J; bases unmatched to any gene: 11. The CDR3 extends over 14 amino acids. CDR1 and CDR2 (germline): LNHDA, SQIVND (reference sequence). As DNA, the CDR3 is TGTGCCACCATATCCCGGGACTACAACAATGAGCAGTTCTTC. Protein: CATISRDYNNEQFF.

This clone was recorded only once. The gene calls are TRBV11-2 and TRBJ2-5; tentatively, D is TRBD1 or TRBD2 (5 bases each). V lost 1 base, J lost 11 bases, and 11 bases lay in between. This CDR3 has 12 residues. Germline V gene data show CDR1 as SGHAT and CDR2 as FQNNGV. CDR3 amino acids: CASSLGGEEQYF. The CDR3 region has the DNA TGTGCCAGCAGCTTAGGAGGGGAAGAGCAGTACTTC.

Turning to this clone: This CDR3 is also generated by other DNA sequences in the sample. The chain combines TRBV5-1 with TRBJ2-7, with 13 bases lining up with TRBD2. This CDR3 is built from 16 residues. Per germline, CDR1 SGHRS and CDR2 YFSETQ. The V and J ends lost 4 bases and 4 bases, in that order; junction bases with no gene match: 8. The CDR3 protein is CASSPWTSGSSYEQYF. The CDR3 coding sequence is TGCGCCAGCAGCCCCTGGACTAGCGGGAGCTCGTACGAGCAGTACTTC.

The J gene is TRBJ1-5, the V gene TRBV6-1; D gene unclear. Germline V gives CDR1 MNHNS, CDR2 SASEGT. Trimming stripped 4 bases from V and 4 bases from J, with 11 bases between. CDR3 size: 14 residues. The CDR3 DNA follows: TGTGCCAGCAGTGGTGGTAGCCTAAATCAGCCCCAGCATTTT. It specifies CASSGGSLNQPQHF.

V and J are TRBV10-3 and TRBJ1-2, with a possible D match to TRBD1 (6 bases). Trimming took 0 bases from V and 3 from J, leaving 11 bases between them. Looked up from germline, CDR1 is ENHRY and CDR2 is SYGVKD. The CDR3 contains 15 residues. The CDR3 here is CAISESLGGHYGYTF. The DNA for the CDR3 is TGTGCCATCAGTGAGTCTTTGGGGGGCCACTATGGCTACACCTTC.

The chain employs TRBV29-1 and TRBJ2-5; D perhaps matches TRBD2 (5 bases). Germline V gives CDR1 SQVTM, CDR2 ANQGSEA. Trimming left V 7 bases short and J 5 bases short, with 17 bases between. The CDR3 runs to 13 residues. CDR3 protein: CSGRGLGAETQYF. CDR3 nucleotide sequence: TGCAGCGGTCGGGGTCTCGGCGCCGAGACCCAGTACTTC. Drawing the rest from reference TRBV29-1 and TRBJ2-5, the complete variable domain is SAVISQKPSRDICQRGTSLTIQCQVDSQVTMMFWYRQQPGQSLTLIATANQGSEATYESGFVIDKFPISRPNLTFSTLTVSNMSPEDSSIYLCSGRGLGAETQYFGPGTRLLVL.

This clone was counted a single time. The gene calls are TRBV18 and TRBJ1-3; 11 nucleotides line up with TRBD1. There are 15 residues in the CDR3. V dropped 5 bases and J dropped 2; count of bases not matched to a gene: 2. Germline CDR1 is KGHSH and CDR2 is LQKENI. CDR3: CASSADRGPGNTIYF. For the CDR3, the DNA is TGTGCCAGCTCAGCGGACAGGGGGCCTGGAAACACCATATATTTT.

This rearrangement joins TRBV7-2 to TRBJ1-4; no firm D call. V was cut by 4 bases and J by 4 bases, with 10 bases left in between. CDR3 length: 14 amino acids. Germline loops: CDR1 SGHTA, CDR2 FQGNSA. CDR3 loop: CASSSRADNEKLFF. DNA for the CDR3: TGTGCCAGCAGCTCCCGGGCAGATAATGAAAAACTGTTTTTT.

The rearrangement links TRBV6-1 to TRBJ2-7; TRBD1 matches 7 bases. The CDR3 runs to 14 residues. The germline gives CDR1 MNHNS, CDR2 SASEGT. The ends lost 1 base at V and 4 bases at J; junction bases unmatched: 4. The CDR3 coding sequence is TGTGCCAGCAGTGAAGGGGGACAGCATTACGAGCAGTACTTC. Residues: CASSEGGQHYEQYF.

The rearrangement links TRBV5-1 to TRBJ2-6; possible D gene TRBD1, 5 bases. The length of the CDR3 is 15 residues. Germline CDR1 is SGHRS and CDR2 is YFSETQ. Trimming left V 5 bases short and J 2 bases short, with 11 bases between. CDR3 sequence reads: CASSSQGPGANVLTF. The CDR3 DNA is TGCGCCAGCAGTTCTCAGGGCCCTGGGGCCAACGTCCTGACTTTC.